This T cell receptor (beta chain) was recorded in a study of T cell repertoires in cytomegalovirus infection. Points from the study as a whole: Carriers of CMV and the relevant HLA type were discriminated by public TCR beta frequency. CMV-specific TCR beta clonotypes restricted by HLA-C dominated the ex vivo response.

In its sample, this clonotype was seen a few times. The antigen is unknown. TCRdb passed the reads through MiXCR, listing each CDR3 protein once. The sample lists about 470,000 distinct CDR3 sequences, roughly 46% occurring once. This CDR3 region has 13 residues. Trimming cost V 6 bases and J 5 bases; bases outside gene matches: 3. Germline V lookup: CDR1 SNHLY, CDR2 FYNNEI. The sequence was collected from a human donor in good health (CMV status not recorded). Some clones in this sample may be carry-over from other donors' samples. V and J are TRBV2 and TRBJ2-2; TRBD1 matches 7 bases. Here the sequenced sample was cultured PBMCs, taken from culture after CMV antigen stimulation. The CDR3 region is CASRRQGTGELFF. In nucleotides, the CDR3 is TGTGCCAGCAGACGACAGGGAACCGGGGAGCTGTTTTTT.